This is a list of T cell receptor beta chains from one sample in a study of blood T cell repertoires in COVID-19. Profiled with immunoSEQ multiplex PCR; TCRdb holds only in-frame clones, not every one. The sample holds some 60,000 clones; approximately 84% are singletons and the top ten take about 9.1%. The material sequenced was peripheral blood. The receptors were gathered from a man older than 75 with COVID-19, enrolled during active disease. Each CDR3 is given with its conserved first and last residue. The order of the fields is D gene, CDR3 length, clone size, V gene, J gene, CDR3 protein, CDR3 DNA. The D gene is left open where the match is weak. Clone size appears in some rows only: once, few, many, or a class for an expanded clone.

>.|13|few|TRBV12-3/TRBV12-4|TRBJ1-1
CASSFRVNTEAFF
TGTGCCAGCAGTTTTCGAGTTAACACTGAAGCTTTCTTT
>.|13|.|TRBV9|TRBJ1-5
CASSVSVNQPQHF
TGTGCCAGCAGCGTCAGCGTCAATCAGCCCCAGCATTTT
>TRBD2|14|.|TRBV19|TRBJ2-1
CASSRLAGEDEQFF
TGTGCCAGTAGTAGGCTAGCGGGAGAGGATGAGCAGTTCTTC
>.|14|.|TRBV6-2/TRBV6-3|TRBJ1-2
CASSYDRFNYGYTF
TGTGCCAGCAGTTACGACAGGTTTAACTATGGCTACACCTTC
>.|15|.|TRBV5-1|TRBJ2-2
CASSLQDPNTGELFF
TGCGCCAGCAGCTTACAGGATCCGAACACCGGGGAGCTGTTTTTT
>.|14|.|TRBV6-5|TRBJ1-1
CASTSTVGNTEAFF
TGTGCCAGCACCTCGACAGTAGGGAACACTGAAGCTTTCTTT
>TRBD1|13|.|TRBV2|TRBJ1-3
CASSGQGGNTIYF
TGTGCCAGCAGTGGACAGGGTGGAAACACCATATATTTT
>.|17|.|TRBV7-8|TRBJ2-2
CASSPSPGGADTGELFF
TGTGCCAGCAGCCCCTCTCCGGGGGGCGCGGACACCGGGGAGCTGTTTTTT
>.|9|once|TRBV5-1|TRBJ2-5
CATVETQYF
TGCGCCACCGTAGAGACCCAGTACTTC
>TRBD2|15|.|TRBV11-3|TRBJ2-5
CASSYEAGGQGTQYF
TGTGCCAGCAGTTATGAAGCGGGAGGGCAGGGGACCCAGTACTTC
>.|15|.|TRBV9|TRBJ1-3
CASSVESNSGNTIYF
TGTGCCAGCAGCGTAGAGAGCAACTCTGGAAACACCATATATTTT
>.|13|.|TRBV19|TRBJ2-7
CASSRDTTYEQYF
TGTGCCAGTAGCCGGGACACAACCTACGAGCAGTACTTC
>.|15|.|TRBV5-6|TRBJ2-5
CASSARDTGGETQYF
TGTGCCAGCAGCGCCCGGGACACCGGGGGGGAGACCCAGTACTTC
>TRBD1|13|.|TRBV5-4|TRBJ1-2
CASRVGQGYGYTF
TGTGCCAGCAGGGTGGGACAGGGGTATGGCTACACCTTC
>.|12|.|TRBV19|TRBJ2-1
CASSEGGDEQFF
TGTGCCAGTAGTGAGGGTGGCGATGAGCAGTTCTTC
>.|13|once|TRBV11-2|TRBJ2-7
CASRPTEEGEQYF
TGTGCCAGCAGACCGACCGAGGAGGGCGAGCAGTACTTC
>.|12|few|TRBV5-6|TRBJ1-2
CASSATDYGYTF
TGTGCCAGCAGCGCTACAGATTATGGCTACACCTTC
>.|14|once|TRBV5-1|TRBJ1-2
CASSRAREDHGYTF
TGCGCCAGCAGCAGGGCAAGGGAGGATCATGGCTACACCTTC
>TRBD2|17|.|TRBV6-2/TRBV6-3|TRBJ2-2
CASSYDGTSGISGELFF
TGTGCCAGCAGTTACGACGGGACTAGCGGAATCTCCGGGGAGCTGTTTTTT
>TRBD2|15|.|TRBV7-2|TRBJ2-3
CASSLVAGGLHTQYF
TGTGCCAGCAGCTTAGTAGCGGGAGGGCTTCATACGCAGTATTTT
>TRBD1|14|.|TRBV7-7|TRBJ2-5
CASSLQGVGETQYF
TGTGCCAGCAGCTTACAGGGGGTGGGAGAGACCCAGTACTTC
>.|12|.|TRBV5-6|TRBJ1-2
CASSPDRYGYTF
TGTGCCAGCAGCCCGGACAGATATGGCTACACCTTC
>TRBD1|17|.|TRBV5-6|TRBJ1-3
CASSGWGQGALGNTIYF
TGTGCCAGCAGCGGCTGGGGACAGGGGGCATTAGGAAACACCATATATTTT
>TRBD1|15|.|TRBV19|TRBJ1-5
CASSVGQDSNQPQHF
TGTGCCAGTAGTGTGGGACAGGATAGCAATCAGCCCCAGCATTTT
>.|13|few|TRBV30|TRBJ1-1
CAWRLNMNTEAFF
TGTGCCTGGAGACTAAACATGAACACTGAAGCTTTCTTT
>.|14|once|TRBV18|TRBJ1-4
CASSPLATNEKLFF
TGTGCCAGCTCACCCCTTGCAACTAATGAAAAACTGTTTTTT
>.|14|.|TRBV6-5|TRBJ1-5
CASSPRGAWEPQHF
TGTGCCAGCAGTCCGCGGGGGGCTTGGGAGCCCCAGCATTTT
>TRBD2|17|.|TRBV4-3|TRBJ2-1
CASSLLLAGESYNEQFF
TGCGCCAGCAGCCTCCTCTTAGCGGGAGAATCGTACAATGAGCAGTTCTTC
>TRBD1|15|.|TRBV15|TRBJ1-2
CATSRAGTGKGGYTF
TGTGCCACCAGCAGAGCCGGGACAGGTAAAGGTGGCTACACCTTC
>TRBD2|16|.|TRBV19|TRBJ2-1
CASSILPSGRANEQFF
TGTGCCAGTAGTATACTCCCTAGCGGGAGGGCCAATGAGCAGTTCTTC
>.|13|.|TRBV30|TRBJ2-2
CAWSVAVGGELFF
TGTGCCTGGAGTGTAGCAGTCGGGGGGGAGCTGTTTTTT
>.|15|.|TRBV7-3|TRBJ2-3
CASSLSSPSTDTQYF
TGTGCCAGCAGCTTATCTAGCCCGAGCACAGATACGCAGTATTTT
>TRBD2|16|once|TRBV4-3|TRBJ2-1
CASSQGTSGTYNEQFF
TGCGCCAGCAGCCAGGGGACTAGCGGGACCTACAATGAGCAGTTCTTC
>TRBD1|13|.|TRBV12-3/TRBV12-4|TRBJ1-4
CASSFAGGEKLFF
TGTGCCAGCAGTTTTGCAGGGGGAGAAAAACTGTTTTTT
>.|14|few|TRBV3-1/TRBV3-2|TRBJ1-4
CASSRGHTNEKLFF
TGTGCCAGCAGCCGGGGCCACACCAATGAAAAACTGTTTTTT
>TRBD2|18|.|TRBV19|TRBJ2-3
CASSSTGTSGISTDTQYF
TGTGCCAGTAGTTCAACCGGGACTAGCGGGATTTCCACAGATACGCAGTATTTT
>.|13|.|TRBV7-9|TRBJ1-1
CASSLGANTEAFF
TGTGCCAGCAGCTTAGGGGCGAACACTGAAGCTTTCTTT
>.|16|.|TRBV25-1|TRBJ1-6
CASSEGVAGENSPLHF
TGTGCCAGCAGTGAAGGAGTGGCAGGGGAAAATTCACCCCTCCACTTT
>.|15|.|TRBV5-1|TRBJ1-1
CASSPEEGLNTEAFF
TGCGCCAGCAGCCCCGAGGAGGGACTGAACACTGAAGCTTTCTTT
>.|16|.|TRBV28|TRBJ2-3
CASSFQAGGGTDTQYF
TGTGCCAGCAGTTTTCAAGCCGGGGGTGGCACAGATACGCAGTATTTT
>.|10|.|TRBV28|TRBJ1-1
CAAADTEAFF
TGTGCCGCCGCGGACACTGAAGCTTTCTTT
>.|16|.|TRBV4-3|TRBJ2-3
CASSQDGASGTDTQYF
TGCGCCAGCAGCCAAGATGGGGCTAGCGGCACAGATACGCAGTATTTT
>TRBD2|17|.|TRBV4-1|TRBJ2-1
CASSIPPGLAANNEQFF
TGCGCCAGCAGCATTCCTCCGGGACTAGCGGCTAACAATGAGCAGTTCTTC
>TRBD1|13|.|TRBV25-1|TRBJ1-4
CASRDRVSEKLFF
TGTGCCAGCAGGGACAGGGTTAGCGAAAAACTGTTTTTT
>TRBD1|14|.|TRBV7-3|TRBJ2-7
CASSPDRVAYEQYF
TGTGCCAGCAGCCCGGACAGGGTCGCCTACGAGCAGTACTTC
>.|13|.|TRBV6-1|TRBJ1-1
CASSETLNTEAFF
TGTGCCAGCAGTGAAACATTGAACACTGAAGCTTTCTTT
>.|13|.|TRBV5-4|TRBJ1-2
CASSLGTNYGYTF
TGTGCCAGCAGCTTGGGCACAAACTATGGCTACACCTTC
>.|15|.|TRBV7-2|TRBJ1-6
CASSLEVAPNSPLHF
TGTGCCAGCAGCTTAGAAGTAGCCCCTAATTCACCCCTCCACTTT